Following are 5 T cell receptor beta chains from one sample sequenced in a study of T cells after posttransplantation cyclophosphamide. The method was immunoSEQ multiplex PCR; TCRdb's version includes in-frame clones alone and lacks a portion of them. The sample has some 4,500 clones; about three quarters are singletons. Methotrexate plus calcineurin inhibitor accompanied controls' myeloablative marrow transplants; sampling was 1 year later. Sequencing used PBMCs, obtained around 320 days after allogeneic stem cell transplant with calcineurin inhibitor and methotrexate. The receptors originated from a female patient aged 50-65 years who received an allogeneic stem cell transplant from an unrelated donor, was CMV-positive, and had acute and chronic GVHD. Some T cells may have originated in the graft donor.

CDR3 sequence (DNA): TGCGCCAGCAGCTTGGAGTCACGGGGGGGCTATGGCTACACCTTC. Its translation: CASSLESRGGYGYTF. The chain couples TRBV5-1 to TRBJ1-2; the D gene is possibly TRBD1 (5 bases). The V gene's germline CDR1 is SGHRS and CDR2 YFSETQ. The CDR3 has 15 residues. Trimming cost V 0 bases and J 4 bases, with 13 bases left between them. Drawing the rest from reference TRBV5-1 and TRBJ1-2, the complete variable domain is KAGVTQTPRYLIKTRGQQVTLSCSPISGHRSVSWYQQTPGQGLQFLFEYFSETQRNKGNFPGRFSGRQFSNSRSEMNVSTLELGDSALYLCASSLESRGGYGYTFGSGTRLTVV.

This chain links TRBV4-1 with TRBJ1-4; D is ambiguous. V gave up 0 bases and J gave up 0 bases, with 8 bases separating them. The CDR3 has 16 amino acids. Germline-derived CDR1 and CDR2 are MGHRA and YSYEKL. The CDR3 sequence: CASSQEGRTTNEKLFF. The CDR3 bases are TGCGCCAGCAGCCAAGAGGGCAGGACAACTAATGAAAAACTGTTTTTT.

The chain has TRBV29-1 and TRBJ1-1; 9 bases align to TRBD1. V was clipped by 5 bases and J by 3 bases; unmatched bases: 1. Germline CDR1 and CDR2: SQVTM and ANQGSEA. The CDR3 has 12 residues. The CDR3 bases are TGCAGCGTTCGACAGGGGGACACTGAAGCTTTCTTT. Translating gives CSVRQGDTEAFF.

The chain employs TRBV5-1 and TRBJ2-7; 9 nucleotides align to TRBD1. The CDR3 length is 17 residues. Germline V CDR1 and CDR2: SGHRS, YFSETQ. V dropped 4 bases and J dropped 4; count of bases not matched to a gene: 15. CDR3 DNA sequence: TGCGCCAGCAGCCACCAGGGCCAACAGGGGGCGAGGTACGAGCAGTACTTC. It encodes CASSHQGQQGARYEQYF.

This clone was recorded a few times. CDR3 sequence: CAGGIRAVNEQFF. The DNA for the CDR3 is TGTGCCGGAGGAATCCGGGCGGTCAATGAGCAGTTCTTC. The chain uses TRBV30 and TRBJ2-1; D might be TRBD2 (5 bases). V shed 8 bases and J shed 6 bases, with 17 bases lying between them. The CDR3 is 13 residues long. Per germline, CDR1 GTSNPN and CDR2 SVGIG (reference sequence).